The rows below give T cell receptor beta chains drawn from one sample of a study of cytomegalovirus exposure and HLA in healthy donors. TCRdb keeps only in-frame clones here, not all; method: immunoSEQ multiplex PCR. The table lists 75,000 to 90,000 clones, less than 85% of them singletons. The sequencing sample was made of PBMCs. Every receptor here comes from a man aged 40-50 years in good health and CMV-seropositive. Both conserved end residues are part of each CDR3. A D gene is named only where the DNA matches it firmly. Where a row states a size, it is once, few, many or the class of an expanded clone; other rows omit it.

clone_size	v_call	d_call	j_call	cdr3_nt	cdr3_aa
NA	TRBV30	TRBD1	TRBJ2-3	TGTGCCTGCAGGACAGGGGAATTCACAGATACGCAGTATTTT	CACRTGEFTDTQYF
NA	TRBV19	TRBD1	TRBJ1-4	TGTGCCAGTAGTGACAGGGGCTTTGGGGAAAAACTGTTTTTT	CASSDRGFGEKLFF
NA	TRBV11-2	TRBD2	TRBJ2-5	TGTGCCAGCAGAAAGACTAGCGGGAGGGAACAAGAGACCCAGTACTTC	CASRKTSGREQETQYF
NA	TRBV30	NA	TRBJ1-6	TGTGCCTGGAGCATGAAATTGAGCTCCTATAATTCACCCCTCCACTTT	CAWSMKLSSYNSPLHF
NA	TRBV2	NA	TRBJ2-3	TGTGCCAGCAGTCTAGGAACAGATACGCAGTATTTT	CASSLGTDTQYF
once	TRBV6-1	NA	TRBJ2-3	TGTGCCAGCAGCGCCGGGGGGCCAGATACGCAGTATTTT	CASSAGGPDTQYF
NA	TRBV5-1	TRBD1	TRBJ2-2	TGCGCCAGCAGCTATGACGGACAGGGGGCTAACACCGGGGAGCTGTTTTTT	CASSYDGQGANTGELFF
NA	TRBV2	NA	TRBJ1-6	TGTGCCAGCAGTGAAGGCAGTTCTCCCCTCCACTTT	CASSEGSSPLHF
NA	TRBV7-2	TRBD2	TRBJ2-5	TGTGCCAGCAGCCGGAAGGCTACTAGCGGACAAGAGACCCAGTACTTC	CASSRKATSGQETQYF
NA	TRBV5-1	NA	TRBJ1-1	TGCGCCAGCAGCTTCCAGGGGTCCTACATGAACACTGAAGCTTTCTTT	CASSFQGSYMNTEAFF
NA	TRBV28	NA	TRBJ1-2	TGTGCCAGCAGCCTCCAGGCCTACTATGGCTACACCTTC	CASSLQAYYGYTF
NA	TRBV5-1	TRBD1	TRBJ1-2	TGCGCCAGCAGCGTGACAGGGGGTAGTGGCTACACCTTC	CASSVTGGSGYTF
NA	TRBV25-1	NA	TRBJ1-1	TGTGCCAGCAGGGGGGAGGGAAAGTTGAACACTGAAGCTTTCTTT	CASRGEGKLNTEAFF
NA	TRBV19	NA	TRBJ1-5	TGTGCCAGTATACCCGGGTGGACAGATAATCAGCCCCAGCATTTT	CASIPGWTDNQPQHF
once	TRBV6-1	TRBD1	TRBJ2-5	TGTGCCAGCAGTCCCAAGACAGGGGGCTGGGAGACCCAGTACTTC	CASSPKTGGWETQYF
NA	TRBV28	TRBD1	TRBJ2-1	TGTGCCAGCAGCTCGACCGGGACAGGTTTTGGTGAGCAGTTCTTC	CASSSTGTGFGEQFF
NA	TRBV15	NA	TRBJ2-5	TGTGCCACCCAATCGGGGGTAGAGACCCAGTACTTC	CATQSGVETQYF
NA	TRBV5-6	TRBD1	TRBJ2-1	TGTGCCAGCAGCCAGACGGGACAGCCAAAGGTCGGTGAGCAGTTCTTC	CASSQTGQPKVGEQFF
NA	TRBV4-1	NA	TRBJ1-1	TGCGCCAGCAGCCAAGTTGTCCGGGTCGTAGGCACTGAAGCTTTCTTT	CASSQVVRVVGTEAFF
NA	TRBV7-6	TRBD2	TRBJ2-1	TGTGCCAGCAGCTTAGGGGGGGGTACGGGGCACAATGAGCAGTTCTTC	CASSLGGGTGHNEQFF
NA	TRBV7-9	NA	TRBJ2-2	TGTTCCAGCAGCTTACAGGGTACAGCGAACACCGGGGAGCTGTTTTTT	CSSSLQGTANTGELFF
few	TRBV6-5	NA	TRBJ2-1	TGTGCCAGCAGCAGGACAGCAACTCGTAATGAGCAGTTCTTC	CASSRTATRNEQFF
NA	TRBV18	TRBD2	TRBJ2-1	TGTGCCAGCTCACCAGCGGGGGGGCACAATGAGCAGTTCTTC	CASSPAGGHNEQFF
few	TRBV27	TRBD1	TRBJ1-6	TGTGCCAGCAGGGACAGGCATTCACCCCTCCACTTT	CASRDRHSPLHF
once	TRBV15	TRBD1	TRBJ2-3	TGTGCCACCAGCAGAGGGGGGACAGGCAGCACAGATACGCAGTATTTT	CATSRGGTGSTDTQYF
NA	TRBV6-6	NA	TRBJ2-4	TGTGCCAGCAGCCCCGGGACAACCAAAAACATTCAGTACTTC	CASSPGTTKNIQYF
NA	TRBV7-8	NA	TRBJ1-2	TGTGCCAGCAGCTCTATAAGGGGTCCTACGGATGGCTACACCTTC	CASSSIRGPTDGYTF
once	TRBV19	TRBD1	TRBJ2-1	TGTGCCAGTAGTTCCGGGACAGGGGTCGACAATGAGCAGTTCTTC	CASSSGTGVDNEQFF